This TCR beta chain was sequenced for a study of blood T cell repertoires in COVID-19. Study-level information: Both acute and convalescent COVID-19 samples were obtained from the United States, Italy and Spain. PBMCs, B-cell-depleted T cells, or T cells provided the cDNA or gDNA that made up the material.

V dropped 5 bases and J dropped 1 base, with 12 bases sitting between them. Germline assignment: CDR1 SGHAT and CDR2 FQDESV (reference sequence). This CDR3 is built from 15 residues. Cohort allocation depended upon clinical history that participants reported. Profiled with immunoSEQ multiplex PCR; TCRdb holds only in-frame clones, not every one. The sample lists some 200,000 clones, about 87% occurring once. This chain connects TRBV11-1 to TRBJ2-1, with a tentative D call TRBD2 (6 bases). Sample: PBMCs or T cells enriched from blood (not recorded which). This sequence was found in a woman in her 30s who had recovered from COVID-19. The CDR3 spells CASSPRDSSYNEQFF. CDR3 coding DNA: TGTGCCAGCAGCCCACGGGACTCATCCTACAATGAGCAGTTCTTC.